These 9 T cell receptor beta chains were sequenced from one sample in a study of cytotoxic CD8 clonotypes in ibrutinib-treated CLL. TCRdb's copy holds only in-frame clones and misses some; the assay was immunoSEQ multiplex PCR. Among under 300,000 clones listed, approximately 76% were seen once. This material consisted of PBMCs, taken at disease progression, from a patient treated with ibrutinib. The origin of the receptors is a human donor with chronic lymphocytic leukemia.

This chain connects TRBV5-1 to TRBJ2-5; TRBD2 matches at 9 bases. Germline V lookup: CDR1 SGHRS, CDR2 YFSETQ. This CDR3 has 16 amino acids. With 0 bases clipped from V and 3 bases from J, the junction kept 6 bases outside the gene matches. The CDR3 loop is CASSLAPSGVKETQYF. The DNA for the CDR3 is TGCGCCAGCAGCTTGGCTCCTAGCGGGGTGAAAGAGACCCAGTACTTC.

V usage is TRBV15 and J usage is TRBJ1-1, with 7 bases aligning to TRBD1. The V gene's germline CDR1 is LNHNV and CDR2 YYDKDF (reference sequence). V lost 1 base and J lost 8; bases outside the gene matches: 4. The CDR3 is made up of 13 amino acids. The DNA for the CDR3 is TGTGCCACCAGCAGAGCACAGGGGCAGGAAGCTTTCTTT. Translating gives CATSRAQGQEAFF.

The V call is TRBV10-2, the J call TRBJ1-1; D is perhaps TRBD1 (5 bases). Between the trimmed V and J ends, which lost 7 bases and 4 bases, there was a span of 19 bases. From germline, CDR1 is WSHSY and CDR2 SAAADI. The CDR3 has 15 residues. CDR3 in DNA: TGCGCCAGCACTTTCACGATCCGAAGGGGCACTGAAGCTTTCTTT. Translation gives CASTFTIRRGTEAFF.

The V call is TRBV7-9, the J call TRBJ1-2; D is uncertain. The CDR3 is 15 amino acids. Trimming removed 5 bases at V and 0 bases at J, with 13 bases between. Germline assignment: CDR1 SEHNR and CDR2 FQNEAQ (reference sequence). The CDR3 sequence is CASSPDSFSNYGYTF. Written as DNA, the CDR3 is TGTGCCAGCAGCCCGGACTCTTTCTCTAACTATGGCTACACCTTC.

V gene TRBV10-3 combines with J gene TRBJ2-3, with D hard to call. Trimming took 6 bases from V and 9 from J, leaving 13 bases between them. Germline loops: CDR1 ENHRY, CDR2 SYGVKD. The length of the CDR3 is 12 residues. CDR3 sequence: CAIRSALGTQYF. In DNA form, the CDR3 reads TGTGCCATCAGGAGTGCGCTGGGGACGCAGTATTTT.

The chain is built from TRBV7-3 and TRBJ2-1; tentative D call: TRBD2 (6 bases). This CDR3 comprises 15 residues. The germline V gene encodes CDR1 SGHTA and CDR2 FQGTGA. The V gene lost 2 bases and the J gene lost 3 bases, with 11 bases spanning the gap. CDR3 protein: CASSLAGTVYNEQFF. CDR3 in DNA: TGTGCCAGCAGCTTAGCGGGGACCGTCTACAATGAGCAGTTCTTC.

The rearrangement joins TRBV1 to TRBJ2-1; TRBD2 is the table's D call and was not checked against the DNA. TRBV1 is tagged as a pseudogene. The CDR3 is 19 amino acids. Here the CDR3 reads CTSSHLWVGRGLSYNEQFF. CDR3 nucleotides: TGCACCAGCAGCCATCTCTGGGTGGGGCGGGGACTCTCCTACAATGAGCAGTTCTTC.

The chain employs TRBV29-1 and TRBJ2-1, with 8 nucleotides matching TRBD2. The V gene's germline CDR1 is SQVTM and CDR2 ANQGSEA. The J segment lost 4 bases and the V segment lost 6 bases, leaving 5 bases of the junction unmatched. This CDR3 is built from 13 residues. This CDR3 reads CSVGGGLYNEQFF. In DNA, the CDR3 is TGCAGCGTCGGGGGGGGGTTGTACAATGAGCAGTTCTTC.

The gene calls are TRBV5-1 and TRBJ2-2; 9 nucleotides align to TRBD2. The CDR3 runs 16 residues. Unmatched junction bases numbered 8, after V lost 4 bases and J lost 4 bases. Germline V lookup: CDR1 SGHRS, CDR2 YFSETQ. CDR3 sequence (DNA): TGCGCCAGCAGCGCCGGGACTAGCCGTATCACCGGGGAGCTGTTTTTT. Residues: CASSAGTSRITGELFF.